A selection of T cell receptor beta chains follows, all from one sample in a study of regulatory T cells in long-lasting Graves disease. TCRdb redid the calling of the multiplex PCR reads with MiXCR, one entry per CDR3 protein. The sample has around 460,000 distinct CDR3 sequences; about 20% are singletons. The specimen was peripheral blood mononuclear cells (PBMCs), collected when the disease was refractory, from a patient treated with antithyroid drugs. Receptors originate from a female donor with Graves disease. CDR3s include the opening cysteine and the closing phenylalanine or tryptophan. The D gene is left open where the match is weak. Clone size is stated in some rows and not others, as once, few, many or a class when expanded.

j_gene: TRBJ1-1; abundance: few; d_gene: -; v_gene: TRBV29-1; len: 11; CDR3aa: CSVELSTEAFF; CDR3nt: TGCAGCGTTGAACTGAGCACTGAAGCTTTCTTT
j_gene: TRBJ2-7; abundance: many; d_gene: -; v_gene: TRBV2; len: 12; CDR3aa: CASSERAREQYF; CDR3nt: TGTGCCAGCAGTGAGAGGGCCCGGGAGCAGTACTTC
j_gene: TRBJ1-2; abundance: many; d_gene: -; v_gene: TRBV7-3; len: 15; CDR3aa: CASSLTSDSNYGYTF; CDR3nt: TGTGCCAGCAGCTTAACGTCGGACAGCAACTATGGCTACACCTTC
j_gene: TRBJ2-7; abundance: few; d_gene: -; v_gene: TRBV11-2; len: 18; CDR3aa: CASSLEAGGPSSSYEQYF; CDR3nt: TGTGCCAGCAGCTTAGAGGCCGGGGGACCGTCGAGCTCCTACGAGCAGTACTTC
j_gene: TRBJ2-7; abundance: -; d_gene: -; v_gene: TRBV7-3; len: 13; CDR3aa: CASSYSLGNEQYF; CDR3nt: TGTGCCAGCAGTTACTCGCTAGGCAACGAGCAGTACTTC
j_gene: TRBJ2-7; abundance: many; d_gene: -; v_gene: TRBV11-3; len: 13; CDR3aa: CASSPYPTGEQYF; CDR3nt: TGTGCCAGTAGCCCCTACCCGACAGGAGAGCAGTACTTC
j_gene: TRBJ1-1; abundance: few; d_gene: TRBD1; v_gene: TRBV30; len: 15; CDR3aa: CAWTGTGSRNTEAFF; CDR3nt: TGTGCCTGGACCGGGACAGGGAGCCGGAACACTGAAGCTTTCTTT
j_gene: TRBJ2-3; abundance: -; d_gene: -; v_gene: TRBV15; len: 15; CDR3aa: CATSRGLLVVDTQYF; CDR3nt: TGTGCCACCAGCAGAGGACTCTTAGTGGTAGATACGCAGTATTTT
j_gene: TRBJ2-7; abundance: -; d_gene: -; v_gene: TRBV28; len: 15; CDR3aa: CASTLGNDHGYEQYF; CDR3nt: TGTGCCAGCACCCTCGGGAACGACCATGGATACGAGCAGTACTTC
j_gene: TRBJ2-7; abundance: -; d_gene: -; v_gene: TRBV7-2; len: 13; CDR3aa: CASSLAGHYEQYF; CDR3nt: TGTGCCAGCAGCTTAGCCGGGCACTACGAGCAGTACTTC
j_gene: TRBJ1-4; abundance: few; d_gene: -; v_gene: TRBV12-3/TRBV12-4; len: 15; CDR3aa: CASNLQGSTNEKLFF; CDR3nt: TGTGCCAGCAACCTACAGGGATCGACTAATGAAAAACTGTTTTTT